This T cell receptor beta chain was identified during a study of blood T cell repertoires in COVID-19. Background on the study: Sites across the United States, Italy and Spain contributed samples from acute and convalescent COVID-19. T cells, B-cell-depleted T cells, or PBMCs provided the cDNA or gDNA that served as material.

V lost 5 bases and J 1 base, leaving 8 bases between the germline ends. Germline CDR1 LGHDT, CDR2 YNNKEL (reference sequence). The CDR3 has 13 amino acids. As originally analysed: The authors estimated nucleated cell counts from reference gene primer amplification. The protocol was immunoSEQ multiplex PCR, while the TCRdb copy is restricted to in-frame clones and leaves out a portion. For V, J and clone size, that table is used; D and trimming come from the DNA. The table lists around 260,000 clones, approximately 83% of them singletons. Sample: peripheral blood. The chain employs TRBV3-1 (or the pseudogene TRBV3-2) and TRBJ1-1; D gene uncertain. The origin of this receptor is a woman in her fifties or sixties who had recovered from COVID-19. The CDR3 is CASSIVQNTEAFF. Written as DNA, the CDR3 is TGTGCCAGCAGCATCGTACAGAACACTGAAGCTTTCTTT.